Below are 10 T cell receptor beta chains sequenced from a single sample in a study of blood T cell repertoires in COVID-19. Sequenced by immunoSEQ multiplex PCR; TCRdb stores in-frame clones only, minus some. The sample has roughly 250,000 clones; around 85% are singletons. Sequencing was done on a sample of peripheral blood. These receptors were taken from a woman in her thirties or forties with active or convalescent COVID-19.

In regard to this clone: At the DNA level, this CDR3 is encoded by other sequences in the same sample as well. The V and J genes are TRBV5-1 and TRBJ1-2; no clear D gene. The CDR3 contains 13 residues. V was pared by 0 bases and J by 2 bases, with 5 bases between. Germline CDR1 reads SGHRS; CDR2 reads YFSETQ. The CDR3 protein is CASSLGQNYGYTF. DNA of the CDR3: TGCGCCAGCAGCTTGGGGCAGAACTATGGCTACACCTTC. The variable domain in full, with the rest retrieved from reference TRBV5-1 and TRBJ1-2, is KAGVTQTPRYLIKTRGQQVTLSCSPISGHRSVSWYQQTPGQGLQFLFEYFSETQRNKGNFPGRFSGRQFSNSRSEMNVSTLELGDSALYLCASSLGQNYGYTFGSGTRLTVV.

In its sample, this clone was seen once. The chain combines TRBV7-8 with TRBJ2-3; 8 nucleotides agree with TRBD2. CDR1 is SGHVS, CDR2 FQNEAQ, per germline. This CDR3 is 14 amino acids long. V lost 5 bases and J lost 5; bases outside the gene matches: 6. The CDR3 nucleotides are TGTGCCAGCAGCCCCCGGGGGGGGCAAGATACGCAGTATTTT. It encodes CASSPRGGQDTQYF.

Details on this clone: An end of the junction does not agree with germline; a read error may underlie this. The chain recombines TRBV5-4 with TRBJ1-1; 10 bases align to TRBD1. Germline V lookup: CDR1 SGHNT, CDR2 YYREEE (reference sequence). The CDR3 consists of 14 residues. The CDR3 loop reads CASRLDRGVTEAFF. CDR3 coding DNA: TGTGCCAGCAGGTTGGACAGGGGGGTCACTGAAGCTTTCTTT.

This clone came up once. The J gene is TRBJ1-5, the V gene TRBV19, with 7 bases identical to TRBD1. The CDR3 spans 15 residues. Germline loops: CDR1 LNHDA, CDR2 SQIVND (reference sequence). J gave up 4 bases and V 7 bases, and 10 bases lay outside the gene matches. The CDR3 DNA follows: TGTGCCAGTATAAATCTTGGGGACAGAAATCAGCCCCAGCATTTT. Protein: CASINLGDRNQPQHF.

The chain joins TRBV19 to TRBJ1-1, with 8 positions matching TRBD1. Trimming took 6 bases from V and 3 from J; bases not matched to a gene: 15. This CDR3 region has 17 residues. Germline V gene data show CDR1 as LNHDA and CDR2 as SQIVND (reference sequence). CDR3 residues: CASRPSPGGQMDTEAFF. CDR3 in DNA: TGTGCCAGTAGACCCTCCCCAGGGGGCCAAATGGACACTGAAGCTTTCTTT.

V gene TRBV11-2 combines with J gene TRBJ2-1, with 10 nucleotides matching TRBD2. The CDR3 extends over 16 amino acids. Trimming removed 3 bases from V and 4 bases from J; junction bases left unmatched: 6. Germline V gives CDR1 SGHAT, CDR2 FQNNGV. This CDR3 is CASSFDGLADYNEQFF. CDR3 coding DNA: TGTGCCAGCAGCTTTGACGGACTAGCGGATTACAATGAGCAGTTCTTC. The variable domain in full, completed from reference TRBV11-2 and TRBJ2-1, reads EAGVAQSPRYKIIEKRQSVAFWCNPISGHATLYWYQQILGQGPKLLIQFQNNGVVDDSQLPKDRFSAERLKGVDSTLKIQPAKLEDSAVYLCASSFDGLADYNEQFFGPGTRLTVL.

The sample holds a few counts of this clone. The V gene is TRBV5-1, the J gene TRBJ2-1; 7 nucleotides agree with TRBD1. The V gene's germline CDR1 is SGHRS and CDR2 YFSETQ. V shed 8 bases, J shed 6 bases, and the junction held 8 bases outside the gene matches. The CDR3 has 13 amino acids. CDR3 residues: CASRDSGSNEQFF. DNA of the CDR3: TGCGCCAGTCGGGACAGTGGTTCCAATGAGCAGTTCTTC.

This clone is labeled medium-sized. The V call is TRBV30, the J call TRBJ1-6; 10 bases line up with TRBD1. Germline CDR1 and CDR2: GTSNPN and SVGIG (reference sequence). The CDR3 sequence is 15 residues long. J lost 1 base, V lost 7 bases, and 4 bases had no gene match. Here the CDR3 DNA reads TGTGCCTTAGGACAGGGGGAATCCTATAATTCACCCCTCCACTTT. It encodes CALGQGESYNSPLHF.

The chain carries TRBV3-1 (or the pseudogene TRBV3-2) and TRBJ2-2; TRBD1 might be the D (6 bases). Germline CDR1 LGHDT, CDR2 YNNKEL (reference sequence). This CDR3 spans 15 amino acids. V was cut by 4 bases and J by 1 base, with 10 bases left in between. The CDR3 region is CASSLKTGNTGELFF. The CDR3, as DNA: TGTGCCAGCAGCCTTAAGACAGGGAACACCGGGGAGCTGTTTTTT.

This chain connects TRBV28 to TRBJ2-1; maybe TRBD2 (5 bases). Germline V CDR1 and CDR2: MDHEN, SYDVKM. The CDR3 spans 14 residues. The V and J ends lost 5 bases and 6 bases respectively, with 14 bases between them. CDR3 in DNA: TGTGCCAGCAGTCCTCCCCCGGACTCCAATGAGCAGTTCTTC. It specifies CASSPPPDSNEQFF.